A single sample gave rise to the 13 T cell receptor beta chains below, sequenced in a study of identical twins. TCRdb re-called the 5' RACE reads with MiXCR, one entry per CDR3 protein. The data contain 1.5 million or so distinct CDR3 sequences, less than 35% of them singletons. The sequencing sample was made of cord blood. The receptor source for this set is a newborn girl in good health.

This chain uses TRBV28 with TRBJ2-7, with D perhaps assigned TRBD1 or TRBD2 (5 bases each). There are 18 residues in the CDR3. V lost 4 bases and J 0 bases, leaving 22 bases between the germline ends. The germline CDR1 and CDR2 sequences are MDHEN and SYDVKM. CDR3 DNA: TGTGCCAGCAGTTACGTAGTGGGGGAGTCCCCCCTCTCCTACGAGCAGTACTTC. It encodes CASSYVVGESPLSYEQYF.

This chain uses TRBV5-1 with TRBJ2-2; 10 nucleotides agree with TRBD1. V trimming: 0 bases; J trimming: 2 bases; junction bases outside the gene matches: 4. Per the germline V gene, CDR1 is SGHRS and CDR2 is YFSETQ. This CDR3 spans 17 amino acids. CDR3 in amino acids: CASSLAPTGGNTGELFF. The CDR3 DNA sequence: TGCGCCAGCAGCTTGGCCCCGACAGGGGGCAACACCGGGGAGCTGTTTTTT.

This clonotype was recorded at least ten times. The rearrangement joins TRBV14 to TRBJ2-3; 8 bases agree with TRBD2. Trimming removed 6 bases from V and 0 bases from J; junction bases left unmatched: 5. The CDR3 covers 15 residues. Germline loops: CDR1 SGHDN, CDR2 FVKESK. CDR3 sequence: CASRLLAESTDTQYF. CDR3 sequence (DNA): TGTGCCAGCAGGTTACTAGCGGAAAGCACAGATACGCAGTATTTT.

V gene TRBV18 combines with J gene TRBJ1-1; the match to TRBD1 covers 11 bases. Looked up from germline, CDR1 is KGHSH and CDR2 is LQKENI. Germline trimming cut 3 bases from V and 4 bases from J; bases unmatched to any gene: 4. This CDR3 is built from 15 residues. DNA of the CDR3: TGTGCCAGCTCACCGAGGGACAGGGGGAGCACTGAAGCTTTCTTT. As protein: CASSPRDRGSTEAFF.

This clonotype appeared once. The rearrangement uses TRBV20-1 and TRBJ2-5; maybe TRBD2 (6 bases). The DNA end is a closer match to TRBJ2-1, so the J assignment may be wrong. The CDR3 is 14 residues long. From germline, CDR1 is DFQATT and CDR2 SNEGSKA (reference sequence). CDR3 in amino acids: CTGRGLPLQETQFF. The CDR3 DNA reads TGCACGGGGCGGGGACTGCCCCTCCAAGAGACCCAGTTCTTC.

The chain carries TRBV3-1 and TRBJ2-1; TRBD2 agrees at 9 bases. Per germline, CDR1 LGHDT and CDR2 YNNKEL (reference sequence). The CDR3 covers 17 residues. V was pared by 0 bases and J by 6 bases, with 9 bases of the junction left unmatched. This CDR3 is CASSQDLGRGGRNEQFF. The DNA for the CDR3 is TGTGCCAGCAGCCAAGATTTGGGGCGGGGGGGCCGCAATGAGCAGTTCTTC.

Notes on this clonotype: At one end, the junction sequence differs from germline, possibly due to a read error. The V and J genes are TRBV7-2 and TRBJ2-1; 15 nucleotides line up with TRBD2. CDR1 is SGHTA and CDR2 is FQGNSA in the germline V gene. CDR3 length equals 18 residues. The chain's CDR3 is CASRGLAGGPLSYNGQFF. As DNA, the CDR3 is TGTGCCAGCAGAGGACTAGCGGGGGGGCCATTATCGTACAATGGGCAGTTCTTC.

The chain carries TRBV2 and TRBJ1-2; tentatively, D is TRBD1 (6 bases). From germline, CDR1 is SNHLY and CDR2 FYNNEI. The CDR3 contains 11 residues. V lost 9 bases and J 4 bases, leaving 9 bases between the germline ends. The CDR3 region has the DNA TGTGCCAGAACAGGGATCTATGGCTACACCTTC. It codes for CARTGIYGYTF.

J is TRBJ2-1 and V is TRBV12-3 or TRBV12-4; a weak D match, TRBD2 (7 bases). The CDR3 has 15 amino acids. Between the trimmed V and J ends, which lost 11 bases and 4 bases, there was a span of 21 bases. CDR3 sequence: CARGGGAGGYNEQFF. CDR3 sequence (DNA): TGTGCCCGAGGGGGGGGTGCCGGTGGATACAATGAGCAGTTCTTC.

This clonotype was detected only once. An end of the junction differs from the germline gene, which may be a read error. The V call is TRBV5-1, the J call TRBJ2-3, with TRBD2 matching 7 bases. CDR1 is SGHRS and CDR2 is YFSETQ in the germline V gene. This CDR3 is built from 16 residues. In DNA form, the CDR3 reads TGCGCCAGCAGCCGACCAGCGGGGTTGTCGGCAGATGCGCAGTATTTT. Encoded protein: CASSRPAGLSADAQYF.

The J gene is TRBJ2-2, the V gene TRBV7-2, with TRBD1 identical over 7 bases. Trimming took 2 bases from V and 8 from J; bases not matched to a gene: 5. Germline CDR1 SGHTA, CDR2 FQGNSA. This CDR3 spans 14 amino acids. For the CDR3, the DNA is TGTGCCAGCAGCTTACTCAGGGGGAAAGGGGAGCTGTTTTTT. Translated, it gives CASSLLRGKGELFF. Variable domain in full (rest from reference TRBV7-2 and TRBJ2-2): GAGVSQSPSNKVTEKGKDVELRCDPISGHTALYWYRQSLGQGLEFLIYFQGNSAPDKSGLPSDRFSAERTGGSVSTLTIQRTQQEDSAVYLCASSLLRGKGELFFGEGSRLTVL.

This clonotype was seen ten or more times. The chain carries TRBV20-1 and TRBJ2-3; D perhaps matches TRBD1 (6 bases). The CDR3 has 13 residues. The ends were cut back, 5 bases at V and 2 bases at J, with 11 bases in the middle. Germline values: CDR1 DFQATT, CDR2 SNEGSKA (reference sequence). CDR3 region: CSAPQGHTDTQYF. The CDR3 DNA sequence: TGCAGTGCTCCTCAGGGGCACACAGATACGCAGTATTTT.

The chain links TRBV6-2 or TRBV6-3 to TRBJ2-2, with 11 bases identical to TRBD2. Germline loops: CDR1 MNHEY, CDR2 SVGEGT. With 6 bases clipped from V and 2 bases from J, the junction kept 20 bases outside the gene matches. This CDR3 has 21 residues. The CDR3, as DNA: TGTGCCAGCAGCTCCACCGGGACTAGCGGCCCGTTACCGTTTAACACCGGGGAGCTGTTTTTT. This codes for CASSSTGTSGPLPFNTGELFF.